This TCR beta chain was recorded in a study of T cell changes during pregnancy in multiple sclerosis. The data were produced by immunoSEQ multiplex PCR, yet TCRdb's version contains in-frame clones alone and is incomplete. The data contain tens of thousands of clones, 90% of them singletons. This sequence originates from a female donor with multiple sclerosis, enrolled in a pregnancy study. Source: CD8+ T cells from peripheral blood mononuclear cells, taken before pregnancy.

DNA for the CDR3: TGTGCCAGCAGCCACAGGGGGGCCTACGAGCAGTACTTC. Amino acid sequence: CASSHRGAYEQYF. The chain combines TRBV7-9 with TRBJ2-7; 8 bases agree with TRBD1. Germline V gene sequence: CDR1 SEHNR, CDR2 FQNEAQ (reference sequence). The CDR3 is 13 amino acids. V shed 5 bases, J shed 2 bases, and the junction held 2 bases outside the gene matches.